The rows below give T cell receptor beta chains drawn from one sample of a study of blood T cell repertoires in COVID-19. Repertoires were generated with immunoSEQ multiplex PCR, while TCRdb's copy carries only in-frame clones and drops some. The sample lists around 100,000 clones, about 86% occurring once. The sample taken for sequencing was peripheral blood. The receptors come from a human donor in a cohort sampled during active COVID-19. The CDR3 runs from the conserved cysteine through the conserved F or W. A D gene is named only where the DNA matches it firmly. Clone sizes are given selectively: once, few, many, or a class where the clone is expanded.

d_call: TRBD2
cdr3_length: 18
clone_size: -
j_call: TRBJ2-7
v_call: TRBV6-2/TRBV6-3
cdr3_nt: TGTGCCAGCAGTTATAAGGCTAGCGGGAGGGCCTTCTCCTACGAGCAGTACTTC
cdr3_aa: CASSYKASGRAFSYEQYF

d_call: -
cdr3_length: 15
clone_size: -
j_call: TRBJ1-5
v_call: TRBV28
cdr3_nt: TGTGCCAGCAGTCAAACAGGGTCATATAATCAGCCCCAGCATTTT
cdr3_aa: CASSQTGSYNQPQHF

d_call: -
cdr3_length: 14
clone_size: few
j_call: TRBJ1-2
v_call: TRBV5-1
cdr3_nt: TGCGCCAGCAGCCCTAGCGGCCTTAACTATGGCTACACCTTC
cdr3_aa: CASSPSGLNYGYTF

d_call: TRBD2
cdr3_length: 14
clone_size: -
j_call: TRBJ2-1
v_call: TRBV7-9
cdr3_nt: TGTGCCAGCAGCTTAGAGGGAGGGTACAATGAGCAGTTCTTC
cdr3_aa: CASSLEGGYNEQFF

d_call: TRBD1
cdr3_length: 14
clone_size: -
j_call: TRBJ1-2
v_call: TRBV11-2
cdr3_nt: TGTGCCAGCAGCAGAATTGACAGGGGAAGCGGCTACACCTTC
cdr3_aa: CASSRIDRGSGYTF

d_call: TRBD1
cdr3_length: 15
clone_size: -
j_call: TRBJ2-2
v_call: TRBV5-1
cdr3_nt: TGCGCCAGCAGCGCGGGACAGGCCTCCACCGGGGAGCTGTTTTTT
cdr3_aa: CASSAGQASTGELFF

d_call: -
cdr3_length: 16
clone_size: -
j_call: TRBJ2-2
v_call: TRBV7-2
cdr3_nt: TGTGCCAGCAGCCCTACACAGGGCGGCAGCACCGGGGAGCTGTTTTTT
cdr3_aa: CASSPTQGGSTGELFF

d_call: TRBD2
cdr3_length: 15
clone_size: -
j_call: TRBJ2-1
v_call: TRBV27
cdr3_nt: TGTGCCAGCAGCCCGGGACTAGCGGCATACAATGAGCAGTTCTTC
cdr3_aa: CASSPGLAAYNEQFF

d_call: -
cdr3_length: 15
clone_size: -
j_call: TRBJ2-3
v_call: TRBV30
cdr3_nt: TGTGCCTGGAGTTCAGGACGGGGGGCCACAGATACGCAGTATTTT
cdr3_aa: CAWSSGRGATDTQYF

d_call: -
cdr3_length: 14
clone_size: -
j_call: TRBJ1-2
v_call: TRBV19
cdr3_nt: TGTGCCAGCTCCAGGGACTCACTAGGGTATGGCTACACCTTC
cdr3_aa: CASSRDSLGYGYTF

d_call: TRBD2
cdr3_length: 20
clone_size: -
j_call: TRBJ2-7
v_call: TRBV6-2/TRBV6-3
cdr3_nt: TGTGCCAGCAGTTACAATCTTGGGACTAGCGGGATTACCCGCCCCTACGAGCAGTACTTC
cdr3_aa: CASSYNLGTSGITRPYEQYF

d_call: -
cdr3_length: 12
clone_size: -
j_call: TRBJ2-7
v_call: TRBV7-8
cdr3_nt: TGTGCCAGCAGCTTAGCAGGGGTCGAGCAGTACTTC
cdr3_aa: CASSLAGVEQYF

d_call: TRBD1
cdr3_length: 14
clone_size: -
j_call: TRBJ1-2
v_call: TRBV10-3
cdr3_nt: TGTGCCATCAGTGAAGGACAGGGGGCAAATGGCTACACCTTC
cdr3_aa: CAISEGQGANGYTF

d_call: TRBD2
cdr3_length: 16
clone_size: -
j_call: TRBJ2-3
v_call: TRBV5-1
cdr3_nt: TGCGCCAGCAGCAGCGGACTAGCGGGAGGTCCAGATACGCAGTATTTT
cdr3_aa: CASSSGLAGGPDTQYF

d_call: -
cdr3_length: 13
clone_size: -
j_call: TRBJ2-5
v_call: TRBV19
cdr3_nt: TGTGCCAGTAGTAACCCCCTCCGGGAGACCCAGTACTTC
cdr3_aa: CASSNPLRETQYF

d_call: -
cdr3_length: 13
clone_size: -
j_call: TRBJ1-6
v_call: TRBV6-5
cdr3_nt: TGTGCCAGCAGTTACCGGGAAGGTTCACCCCTCCACTTT
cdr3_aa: CASSYREGSPLHF

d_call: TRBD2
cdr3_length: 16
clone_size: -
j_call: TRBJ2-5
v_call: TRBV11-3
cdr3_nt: TGTGCCAGCAGCTTGACTAGCGGGAGAGACAGGGAGACCCAGTACTTC
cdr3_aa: CASSLTSGRDRETQYF

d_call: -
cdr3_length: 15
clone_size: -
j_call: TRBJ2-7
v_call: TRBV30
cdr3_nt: TGTGCCTGGAGTATAAACCTAGGGGTGGTTACCGAGCAGTACTTC
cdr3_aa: CAWSINLGVVTEQYF

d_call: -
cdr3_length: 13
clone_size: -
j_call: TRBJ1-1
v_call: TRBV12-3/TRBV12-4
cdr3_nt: TGTGCCAGCAGCCCCGGTCTGAACACTGAAGCTTTCTTT
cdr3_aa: CASSPGLNTEAFF

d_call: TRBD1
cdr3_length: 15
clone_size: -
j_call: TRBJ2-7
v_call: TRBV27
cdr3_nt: TGTGCCAGCAGTCCTTCCCCGACAGGGAACTACGAGCAGTACTTC
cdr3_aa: CASSPSPTGNYEQYF

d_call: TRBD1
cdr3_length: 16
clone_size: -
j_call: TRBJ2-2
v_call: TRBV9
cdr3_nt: TGTGCCAGCAGCGTAGCCAGGGGGCTGGTCACCGGGGAGCTGTTTTTT
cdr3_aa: CASSVARGLVTGELFF

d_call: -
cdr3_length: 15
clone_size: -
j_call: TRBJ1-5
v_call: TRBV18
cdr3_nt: TGTGCCAGCTCACCATCACAGTTTAACAATCAGCCCCAGCATTTT
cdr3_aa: CASSPSQFNNQPQHF

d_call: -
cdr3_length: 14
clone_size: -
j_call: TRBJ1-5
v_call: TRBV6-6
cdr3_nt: TGTGCCAGCAGTTACCCACTATCGGGGCAGCCCCAGCATTTT
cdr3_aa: CASSYPLSGQPQHF

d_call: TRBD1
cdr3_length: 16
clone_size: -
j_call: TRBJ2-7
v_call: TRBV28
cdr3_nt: TGTGCCAGCAGTATGATGGGACAGGGGCGAGACTACGAGCAGTACTTC
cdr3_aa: CASSMMGQGRDYEQYF